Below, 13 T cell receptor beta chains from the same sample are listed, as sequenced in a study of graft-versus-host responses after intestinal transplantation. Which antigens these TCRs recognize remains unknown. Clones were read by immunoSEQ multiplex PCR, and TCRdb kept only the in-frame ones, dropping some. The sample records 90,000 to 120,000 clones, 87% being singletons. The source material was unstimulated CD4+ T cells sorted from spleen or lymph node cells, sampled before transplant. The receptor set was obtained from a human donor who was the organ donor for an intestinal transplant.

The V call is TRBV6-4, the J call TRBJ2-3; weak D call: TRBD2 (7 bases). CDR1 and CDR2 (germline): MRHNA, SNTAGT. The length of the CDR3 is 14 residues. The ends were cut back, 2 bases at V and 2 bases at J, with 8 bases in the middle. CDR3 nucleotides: TGTGCCAGCAGTGACGGGGGGGCCACAGATACGCAGTATTTT. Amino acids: CASSDGGATDTQYF.

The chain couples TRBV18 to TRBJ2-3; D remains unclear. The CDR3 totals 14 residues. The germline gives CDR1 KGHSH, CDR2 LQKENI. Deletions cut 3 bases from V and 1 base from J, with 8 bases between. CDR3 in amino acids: CASSPQRGTDTQYF. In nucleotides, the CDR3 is TGTGCCAGCTCACCCCAGCGAGGCACAGATACGCAGTATTTT.

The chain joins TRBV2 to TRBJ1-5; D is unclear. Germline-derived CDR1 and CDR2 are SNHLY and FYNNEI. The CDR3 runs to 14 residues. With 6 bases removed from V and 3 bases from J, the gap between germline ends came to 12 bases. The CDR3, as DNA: TGTGCCAGCAGGCTCCCCCAACACAATCAGCCCCAGCATTTT. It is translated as CASRLPQHNQPQHF.

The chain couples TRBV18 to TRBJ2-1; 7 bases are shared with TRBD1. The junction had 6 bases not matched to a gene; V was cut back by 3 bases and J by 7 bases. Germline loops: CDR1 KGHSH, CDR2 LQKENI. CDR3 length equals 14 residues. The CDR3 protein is CASSPGQTMNEQFF. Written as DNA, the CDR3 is TGTGCCAGCTCACCGGGACAGACTATGAATGAGCAGTTCTTC.

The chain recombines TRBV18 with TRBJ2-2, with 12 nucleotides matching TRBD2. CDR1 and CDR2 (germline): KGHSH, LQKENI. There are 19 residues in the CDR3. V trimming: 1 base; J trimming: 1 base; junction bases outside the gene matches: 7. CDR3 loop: CASSPLGGLAGKNTGELFF. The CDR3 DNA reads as TGTGCCAGCTCACCACTGGGGGGACTAGCGGGCAAGAACACCGGGGAGCTGTTTTTT.

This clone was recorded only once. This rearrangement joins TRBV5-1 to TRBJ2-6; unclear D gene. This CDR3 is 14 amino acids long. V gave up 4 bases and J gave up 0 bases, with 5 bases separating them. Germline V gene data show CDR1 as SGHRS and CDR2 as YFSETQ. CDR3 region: CASSPVSGANVLTF. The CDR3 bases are TGCGCCAGCAGCCCTGTCTCTGGGGCCAACGTCCTGACTTTC.

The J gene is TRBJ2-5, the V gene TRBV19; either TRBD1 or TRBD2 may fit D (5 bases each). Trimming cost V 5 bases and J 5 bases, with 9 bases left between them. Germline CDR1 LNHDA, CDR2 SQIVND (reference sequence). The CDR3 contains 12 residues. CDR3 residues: CASSEGRETQYF. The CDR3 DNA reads TGTGCCAGTAGTGAGGGACGGGAGACCCAGTACTTC.

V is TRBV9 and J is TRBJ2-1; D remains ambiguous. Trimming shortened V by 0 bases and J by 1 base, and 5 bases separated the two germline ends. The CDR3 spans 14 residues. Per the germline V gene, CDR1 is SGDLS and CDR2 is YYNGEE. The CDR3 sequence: CASSVALSYNEQFF. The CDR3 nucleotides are TGTGCCAGCAGCGTAGCATTGTCCTACAATGAGCAGTTCTTC. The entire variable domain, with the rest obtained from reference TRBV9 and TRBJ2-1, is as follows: DSGVTQTPKHLITATGQRVTLRCSPRSGDLSVYWYQQSLDQGLQFLIQYYNGEERAKGNILERFSAQQFPDLHSELNLSSLELGDSALYFCASSVALSYNEQFFGPGTRLTVL.

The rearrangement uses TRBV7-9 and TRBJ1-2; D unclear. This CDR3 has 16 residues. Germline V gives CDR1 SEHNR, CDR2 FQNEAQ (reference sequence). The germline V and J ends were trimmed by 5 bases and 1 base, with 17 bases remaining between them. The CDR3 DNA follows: TGTGCCAGCAGCAACCGGGCCCTCATGGGTAACTATGGCTACACCTTC. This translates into CASSNRALMGNYGYTF.

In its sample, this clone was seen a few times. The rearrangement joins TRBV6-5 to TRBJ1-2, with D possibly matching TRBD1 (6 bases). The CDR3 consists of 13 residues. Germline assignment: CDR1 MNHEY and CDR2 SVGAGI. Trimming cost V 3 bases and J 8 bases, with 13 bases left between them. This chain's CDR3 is CASSYLGGGGYTF. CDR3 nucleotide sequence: TGTGCCAGCAGTTATCTGGGGGGGGGCGGCTACACCTTC.

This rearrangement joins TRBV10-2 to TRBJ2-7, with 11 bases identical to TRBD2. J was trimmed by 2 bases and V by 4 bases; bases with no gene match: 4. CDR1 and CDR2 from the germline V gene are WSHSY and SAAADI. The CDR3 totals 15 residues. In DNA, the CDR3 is TGCGCCAGCAGTGCCATTAGCGGGGGGGCCTACGAGCAGTACTTC. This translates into CASSAISGGAYEQYF.

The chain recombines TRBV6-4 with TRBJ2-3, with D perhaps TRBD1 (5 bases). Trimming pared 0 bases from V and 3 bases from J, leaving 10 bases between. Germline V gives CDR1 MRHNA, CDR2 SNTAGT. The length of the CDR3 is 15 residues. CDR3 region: CASSDSGQGTDTQYF. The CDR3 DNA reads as TGTGCCAGCAGTGACTCTGGTCAGGGTACAGATACGCAGTATTTT.

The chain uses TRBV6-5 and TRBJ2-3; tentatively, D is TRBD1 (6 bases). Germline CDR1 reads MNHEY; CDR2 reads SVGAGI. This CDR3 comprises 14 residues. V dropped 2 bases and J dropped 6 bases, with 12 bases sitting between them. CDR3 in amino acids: CASSYSRGWDTQYF. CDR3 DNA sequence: TGTGCCAGCAGTTACAGCAGGGGTTGGGATACGCAGTATTTT.